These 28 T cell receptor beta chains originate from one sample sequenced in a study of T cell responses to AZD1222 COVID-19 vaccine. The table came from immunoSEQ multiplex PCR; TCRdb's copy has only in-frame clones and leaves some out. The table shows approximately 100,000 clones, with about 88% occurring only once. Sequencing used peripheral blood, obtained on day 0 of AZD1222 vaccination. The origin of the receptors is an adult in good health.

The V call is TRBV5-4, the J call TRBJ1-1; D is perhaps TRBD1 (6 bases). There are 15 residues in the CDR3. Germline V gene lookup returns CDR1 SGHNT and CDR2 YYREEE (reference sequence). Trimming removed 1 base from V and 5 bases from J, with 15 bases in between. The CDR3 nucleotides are TGTGCCAGCAGCTTGTTTCAGGGGCTGAGTACTGAAGCTTTCTTT. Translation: CASSLFQGLSTEAFF.

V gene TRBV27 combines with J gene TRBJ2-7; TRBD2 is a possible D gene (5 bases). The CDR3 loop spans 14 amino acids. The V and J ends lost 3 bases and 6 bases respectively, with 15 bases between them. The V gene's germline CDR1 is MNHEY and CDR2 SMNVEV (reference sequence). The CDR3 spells CASSFALARGEQYF. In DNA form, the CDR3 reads TGTGCCAGCAGTTTCGCGCTAGCTCGTGGCGAGCAGTACTTC.

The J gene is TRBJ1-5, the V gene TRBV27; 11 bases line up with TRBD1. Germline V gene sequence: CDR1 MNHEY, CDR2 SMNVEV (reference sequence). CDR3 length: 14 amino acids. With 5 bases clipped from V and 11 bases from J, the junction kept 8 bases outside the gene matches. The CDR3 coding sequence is TGTGCCAGCAGTCCTGGGACAGGGGGAGCGGCCCAGCATTTT. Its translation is CASSPGTGGAAQHF.

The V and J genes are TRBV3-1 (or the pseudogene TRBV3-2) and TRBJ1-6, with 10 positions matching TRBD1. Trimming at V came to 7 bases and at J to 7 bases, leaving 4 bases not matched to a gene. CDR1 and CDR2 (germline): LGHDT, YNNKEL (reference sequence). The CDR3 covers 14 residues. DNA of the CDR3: TGTGCCAGCACATGGGACAGGGGAAATTCACCCCTCCACTTT. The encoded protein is CASTWDRGNSPLHF.

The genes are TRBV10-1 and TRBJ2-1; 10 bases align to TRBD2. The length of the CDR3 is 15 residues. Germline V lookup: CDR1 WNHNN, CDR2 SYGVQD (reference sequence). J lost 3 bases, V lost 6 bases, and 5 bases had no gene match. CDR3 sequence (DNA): TGCGCCAGCAGCCTAGGACTAGCGGACTACAATGAGCAGTTCTTC. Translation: CASSLGLADYNEQFF.

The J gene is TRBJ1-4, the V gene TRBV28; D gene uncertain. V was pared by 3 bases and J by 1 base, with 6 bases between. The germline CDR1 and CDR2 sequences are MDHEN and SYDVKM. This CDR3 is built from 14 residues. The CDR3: CASSLAGTNEKLFF. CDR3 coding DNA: TGTGCCAGCAGTTTGGCAGGAACTAATGAAAAACTGTTTTTT.

The CDR3 loop is CASGLAGEDTQYF. The CDR3 bases are TGTGCTAGCGGATTAGCGGGGGAAGATACGCAGTATTTT. This chain connects TRBV7-7 to TRBJ2-3; 9 bases line up with TRBD2. The CDR3 is 13 residues long. CDR1 and CDR2 (germline): SSHAT, FNYEAQ (reference sequence).

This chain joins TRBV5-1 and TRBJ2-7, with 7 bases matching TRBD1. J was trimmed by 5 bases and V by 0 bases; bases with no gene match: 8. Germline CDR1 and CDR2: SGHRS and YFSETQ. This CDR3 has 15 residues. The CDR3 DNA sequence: TGCGCCAGCAGCTTGGGACAGGGCGAATGGAACGAGCAGTACTTC. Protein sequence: CASSLGQGEWNEQYF.

Here the CDR3 DNA reads TGTGCCAGCAGGGCCGGGACAGCCAATAATCAGCCCCAGCATTTT. Its translation is CASRAGTANNQPQHF. V gene TRBV6-5 combines with J gene TRBJ1-5; 7 bases are shared with TRBD1. This CDR3 is 15 amino acids long. CDR1 and CDR2 (germline): MNHEY, SVGAGI. After removal of 6 bases from V and 4 bases from J, the junction contained 9 bases not matched to a gene.

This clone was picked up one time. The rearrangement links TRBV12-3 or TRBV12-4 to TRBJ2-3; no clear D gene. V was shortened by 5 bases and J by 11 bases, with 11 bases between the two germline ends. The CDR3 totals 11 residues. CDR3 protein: CASSLLERQYF. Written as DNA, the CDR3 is TGTGCCAGCAGTCTTCTAGAGAGGCAGTATTTT.

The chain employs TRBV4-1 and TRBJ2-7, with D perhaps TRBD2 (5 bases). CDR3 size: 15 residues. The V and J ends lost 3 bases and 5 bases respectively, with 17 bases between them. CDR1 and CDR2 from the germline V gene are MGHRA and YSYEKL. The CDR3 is CASSHRRSSRDEQYF. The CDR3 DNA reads TGCGCCAGCAGCCATCGGAGGAGTTCTCGGGACGAGCAGTACTTC.

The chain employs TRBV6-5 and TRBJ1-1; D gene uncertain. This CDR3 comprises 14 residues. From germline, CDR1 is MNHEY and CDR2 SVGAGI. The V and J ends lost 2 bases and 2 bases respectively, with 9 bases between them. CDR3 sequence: CASSYTFDNTEAFF. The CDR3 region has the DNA TGTGCCAGCAGTTACACCTTCGATAACACTGAAGCTTTCTTT.

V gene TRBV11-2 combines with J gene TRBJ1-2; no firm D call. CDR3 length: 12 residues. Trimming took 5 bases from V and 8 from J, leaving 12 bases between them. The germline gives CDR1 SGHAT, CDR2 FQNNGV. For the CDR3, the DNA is TGTGCCAGCAGCCCCGGAGAGGAAGGCTACACCTTC. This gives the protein CASSPGEEGYTF. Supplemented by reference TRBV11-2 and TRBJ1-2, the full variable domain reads EAGVAQSPRYKIIEKRQSVAFWCNPISGHATLYWYQQILGQGPKLLIQFQNNGVVDDSQLPKDRFSAERLKGVDSTLKIQPAKLEDSAVYLCASSPGEEGYTFGSGTRLTVV.

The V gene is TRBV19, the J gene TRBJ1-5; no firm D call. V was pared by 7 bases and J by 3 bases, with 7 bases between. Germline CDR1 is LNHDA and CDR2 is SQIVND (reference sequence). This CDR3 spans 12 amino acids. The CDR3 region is CASTGFNQPQHF. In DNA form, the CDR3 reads TGTGCCAGTACGGGCTTCAATCAGCCCCAGCATTTT.

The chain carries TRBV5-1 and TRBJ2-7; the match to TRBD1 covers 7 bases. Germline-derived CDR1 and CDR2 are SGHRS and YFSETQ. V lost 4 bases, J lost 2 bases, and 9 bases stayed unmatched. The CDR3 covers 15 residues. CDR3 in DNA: TGCGCCAGCAGCGCAACAGGGGCCGGGGCCTACGAGCAGTACTTC. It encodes CASSATGAGAYEQYF.

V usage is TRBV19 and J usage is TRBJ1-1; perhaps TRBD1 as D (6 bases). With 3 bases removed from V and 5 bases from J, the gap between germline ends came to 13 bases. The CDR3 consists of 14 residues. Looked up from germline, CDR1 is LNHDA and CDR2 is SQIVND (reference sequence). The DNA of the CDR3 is TGTGCCAGTAGTATGGGAGGACAGAGGACTGAAGCTTTCTTT. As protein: CASSMGGQRTEAFF.

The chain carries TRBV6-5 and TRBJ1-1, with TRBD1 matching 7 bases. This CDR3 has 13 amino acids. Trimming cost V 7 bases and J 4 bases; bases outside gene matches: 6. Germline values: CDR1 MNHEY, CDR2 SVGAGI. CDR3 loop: CASTRQGFTEAFF. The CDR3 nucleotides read TGTGCCAGCACCCGACAGGGTTTCACTGAAGCTTTCTTT.

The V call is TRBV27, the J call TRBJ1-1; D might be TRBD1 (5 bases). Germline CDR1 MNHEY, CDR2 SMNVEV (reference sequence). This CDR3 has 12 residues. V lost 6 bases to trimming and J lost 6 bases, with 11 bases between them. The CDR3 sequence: CASSRGGSEAFF. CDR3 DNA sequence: TGTGCCAGCAGCCGCGGGGGATCTGAAGCTTTCTTT.

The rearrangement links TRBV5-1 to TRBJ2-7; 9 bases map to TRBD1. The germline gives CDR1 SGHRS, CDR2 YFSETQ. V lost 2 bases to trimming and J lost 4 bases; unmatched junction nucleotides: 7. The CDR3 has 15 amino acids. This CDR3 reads CASSFGTGLGYEQYF. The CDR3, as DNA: TGCGCCAGCAGCTTTGGGACAGGGCTCGGGTACGAGCAGTACTTC.

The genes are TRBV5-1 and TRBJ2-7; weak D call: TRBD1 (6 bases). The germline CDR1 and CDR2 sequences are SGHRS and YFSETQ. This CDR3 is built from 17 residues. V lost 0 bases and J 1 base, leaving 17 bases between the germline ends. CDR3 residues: CASSLERSGGPSYEQYF. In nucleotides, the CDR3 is TGCGCCAGCAGCTTGGAGCGTAGTGGGGGCCCTTCCTACGAGCAGTACTTC.

In DNA form, the CDR3 reads TGTGCCAGCAGTTCCTATCAATCGGTGAGGGAGCTGTTTTTT. Residues: CASSSYQSVRELFF. V usage is TRBV6-5 and J usage is TRBJ2-2; no definite D call. Per the germline V gene, CDR1 is MNHEY and CDR2 is SVGAGI. V shed 4 bases and J shed 9 bases, with 15 bases lying between them. This CDR3 has 14 residues.

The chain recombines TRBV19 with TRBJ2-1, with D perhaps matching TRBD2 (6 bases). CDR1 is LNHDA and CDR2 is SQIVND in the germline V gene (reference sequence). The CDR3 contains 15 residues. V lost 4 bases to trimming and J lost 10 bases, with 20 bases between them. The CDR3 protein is CASSTQSGPIGEQFF. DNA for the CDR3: TGTGCCAGTAGTACCCAGAGCGGGCCGATCGGAGAGCAGTTCTTC.

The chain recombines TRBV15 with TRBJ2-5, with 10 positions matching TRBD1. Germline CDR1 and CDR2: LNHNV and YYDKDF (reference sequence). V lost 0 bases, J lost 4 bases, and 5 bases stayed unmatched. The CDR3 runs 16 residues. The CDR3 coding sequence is TGTGCCACCAGCAGAGAATGGGACAGGGGATCAGAGACCCAGTACTTC. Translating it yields CATSREWDRGSETQYF.

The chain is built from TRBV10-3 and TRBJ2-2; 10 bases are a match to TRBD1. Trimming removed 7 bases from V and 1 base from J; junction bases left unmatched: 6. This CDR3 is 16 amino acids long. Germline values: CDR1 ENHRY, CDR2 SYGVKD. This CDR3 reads CAITPTGGVNTGELFF. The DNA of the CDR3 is TGTGCCATCACCCCGACAGGGGGCGTGAACACCGGGGAGCTGTTTTTT.

The CDR3 coding sequence is TGTGCCAGTAGTATTACGGACAGGGGAGATCAGCCCCAGCATTTT. Translating it yields CASSITDRGDQPQHF. The rearrangement links TRBV19 to TRBJ1-5; 9 bases line up with TRBD1. V trimming: 3 bases; J trimming: 5 bases; junction bases outside the gene matches: 5. This CDR3 comprises 15 residues. The germline gives CDR1 LNHDA, CDR2 SQIVND (reference sequence).

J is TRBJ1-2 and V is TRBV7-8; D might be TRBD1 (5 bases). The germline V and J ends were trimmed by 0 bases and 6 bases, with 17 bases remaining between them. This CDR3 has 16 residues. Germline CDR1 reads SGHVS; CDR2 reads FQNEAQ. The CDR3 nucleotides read TGTGCCAGCAGCTTAGCTGGGGACGGGGGGAGAGATGGCTACACCTTC. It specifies CASSLAGDGGRDGYTF.

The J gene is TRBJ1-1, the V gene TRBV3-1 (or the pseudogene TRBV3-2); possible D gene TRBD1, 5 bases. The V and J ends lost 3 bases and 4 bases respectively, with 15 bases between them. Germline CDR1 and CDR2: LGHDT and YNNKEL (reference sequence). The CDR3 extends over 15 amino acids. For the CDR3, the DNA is TGTGCCAGCAGCCAGGGGGTACCTCTTGGCACTGAAGCTTTCTTT. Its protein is CASSQGVPLGTEAFF.

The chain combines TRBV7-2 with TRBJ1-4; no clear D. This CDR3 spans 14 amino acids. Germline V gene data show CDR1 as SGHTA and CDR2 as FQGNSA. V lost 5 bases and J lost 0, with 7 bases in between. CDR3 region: CASSPPPTNEKLFF. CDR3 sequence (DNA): TGTGCCAGCAGCCCACCCCCAACTAATGAAAAACTGTTTTTT.